These 7 T cell receptor beta chains originate from one sample sequenced in a study of blood T cell repertoires in COVID-19. Profiled with immunoSEQ multiplex PCR; TCRdb holds only in-frame clones, not every one. The sample has about 470,000 clones, roughly nine tenths seen once. The sequencing sample was made of PBMCs or T cells enriched from blood (not recorded which). All receptors derive from a woman between 18 and 30 years old who had recovered from COVID-19.

This chain connects TRBV12-3 or TRBV12-4 to TRBJ1-1, with no clear D. CDR3 length: 13 amino acids. V dropped 6 bases and J dropped 6 bases, with 14 bases sitting between them. This chain's CDR3 is CASSPTPSPEAFF. The CDR3 nucleotides are TGTGCCAGCAGCCCCACACCGTCCCCTGAAGCTTTCTTT.

The rearrangement links TRBV11-2 to TRBJ2-1, with 10 bases identical to TRBD2. Germline V gene data show CDR1 as SGHAT and CDR2 as FQNNGV. Trimming at V came to 4 bases and at J to 7 bases, leaving 7 bases not matched to a gene. This CDR3 region has 15 residues. CDR3 region: CASSSQRGGWNEQFF. The CDR3 bases are TGTGCCAGCAGCTCCCAGCGGGGGGGGTGGAATGAGCAGTTCTTC.

The chain uses TRBV3-1 (or the pseudogene TRBV3-2) and TRBJ2-7; the match to TRBD1 covers 8 bases. Germline-derived CDR1 and CDR2 are LGHDT and YNNKEL (reference sequence). This CDR3 contains 16 residues. V lost 3 bases and J lost 3; bases outside the gene matches: 10. The DNA of the CDR3 is TGTGCCAGCAGCCATACTACCGAGGACAGGGACTACGAGCAGTACTTC. Its protein product is CASSHTTEDRDYEQYF.

The chain joins TRBV3-1 (or the pseudogene TRBV3-2) to TRBJ1-1; TRBD1 is a possible D gene (6 bases). Trimming took off 2 bases at V and 7 bases at J, with 20 bases between the two ends. The CDR3 sequence is 16 residues long. Looked up from germline, CDR1 is LGHDT and CDR2 is YNNKEL (reference sequence). The CDR3 region is CASSQQGLVWEGEAFF. The CDR3 bases are TGTGCCAGCAGCCAACAGGGGTTAGTCTGGGAGGGTGAAGCTTTCTTT.

J is TRBJ1-3 and V is TRBV30, with 8 nucleotides matching TRBD1. CDR3 length equals 13 residues. V shed 3 bases, J shed 2 bases, and the junction held 0 bases outside the gene matches. Germline CDR1 GTSNPN, CDR2 SVGIG (reference sequence). CDR3 nucleotides: TGTGCCTGGAGGACAGGGGCTGGAAACACCATATATTTT. This gives the protein CAWRTGAGNTIYF. Using reference TRBV30 and TRBJ1-3 for the parts outside the CDR3, the full variable domain is SQTIHQWPATLVQPVGSPLSLECTVEGTSNPNLYWYRQAAGRGLQLLFYSVGIGQISSEVPQNLSASRPQDRQFILSSKKLLLSDSGFYLCAWRTGAGNTIYFGEGSWLTVV.

The V gene is TRBV3-1 (or the pseudogene TRBV3-2), the J gene TRBJ1-2; 7 positions agree with TRBD1. CDR1 and CDR2 (germline): LGHDT, YNNKEL (reference sequence). Trimming removed 0 bases from V and 5 bases from J; junction bases left unmatched: 12. The CDR3 extends over 17 amino acids. CDR3 sequence: CASSQESGDSSAYGYTF. CDR3 DNA: TGTGCCAGCAGCCAAGAATCAGGGGACAGCTCCGCATATGGCTACACCTTC.

The chain links TRBV5-1 to TRBJ1-3, with no clear D. The CDR3 is made up of 11 amino acids. The germline V and J ends were trimmed by 10 bases and 10 bases, with 15 bases remaining between them. Germline V lookup: CDR1 SGHRS, CDR2 YFSETQ. The CDR3 region has the DNA TGCGCCTCGAGGGAGAGGGATACCATATATTTT. Its protein is CASRERDTIYF.